This section outlines one TCR beta chain sequence together with its context. What it binds is unknown. Looked up from germline, CDR1 is LNHDA and CDR2 is SQIVND (reference sequence). This CDR3 region has 14 residues. The germline V and J ends were trimmed by 2 bases and 4 bases, with 6 bases remaining between them. The data derive from a study of cytomegalovirus exposure and HLA in healthy donors. The wider study: The roughly 130 validation repertoires used the same platform as the roughly 670 first-cohort repertoires, a later analysis reported. Study outcomes and limitations: In the approximately 120 validation repertoires, a later analysis found that first-cohort TCR clusters tended to co-occur. Per published reports, the classifier diagnosed cytomegalovirus status with high specificity and sensitivity. Many donors carried some public TCRs, although rarity characterized most TCR sequences.

The data were produced by immunoSEQ multiplex PCR, yet TCRdb's version contains in-frame clones alone and is incomplete. The sample has 150,000 or so clones; 86% are singletons. The clonotype originates from a man between 18 and 29 years old in good health and CMV-seropositive. Sequencing input: PBMCs. The rearrangement links TRBV19 to TRBJ1-6, with D uncertain. In DNA, the CDR3 is TGTGCCAGTAGTATACTCCAGTATAATTCACCCCTCCACTTT. This sequence encodes CASSILQYNSPLHF. Full variable domain (remainder filled in from reference TRBV19 and TRBJ1-6): DGGITQSPKYLFRKEGQNVTLSCEQNLNHDAMYWYRQDPGQGLRLIYYSQIVNDFQKGDIAEGYSVSREKKESFPLTVTSAQKNPTAFYLCASSILQYNSPLHFGNGTRLTVT.